This TCR beta chain was found in a study of identical twins. Findings of the study overall: Out-of-frame beta sequences exhibited a weaker degree of excess twin sharing.

Germline CDR1 and CDR2: MNHEY and SVGAGI. The CDR3 spans 14 residues. Deletions cut 1 base from V and 10 bases from J, with 11 bases between. TCRdb fed the 5' RACE reads into MiXCR, producing one record per CDR3 protein. The sample shows 400,000 to 550,000 distinct CDR3 sequences, approximately 22% of them seen only once. Only a few counts were recorded for this clonotype. What it binds is unknown. These data were also filed under a second study, of T cells expressing NK-cell markers. This second study says: Dominant NKG2C+ clonotypes in five to seven donors made up roughly 1.0-7.0% of CD8+ T cells. The same clonotypes also predominated in the CD3+CD56-NKG2C+ fraction of a handful of donors.

The chain joins TRBV6-5 to TRBJ1-6; tentative D call: TRBD1 (6 bases). The source is a woman between 18 and 29 years old in good health. Material: CD4+ T cells sorted from blood. CDR3 DNA sequence: TGTGCCAGCAGTTACTGGAAGGGGGGGTCACCCCTCCACTTT. Encoded protein: CASSYWKGGSPLHF.